The source of this T cell receptor (beta chain) is a study of blood T cell repertoires in COVID-19. Clones were read by immunoSEQ multiplex PCR, and TCRdb kept only the in-frame ones, dropping some. The sample lists about 80,000 clones, more than 60% occurring once. The CDR3 runs to 14 residues. Germline V gene sequence: CDR1 SGDLS, CDR2 YYNGEE. Deletions cut 0 bases from V and 0 bases from J, with 6 bases between. V is TRBV9 and J is TRBJ1-2; D gene uncertain. Sequenced: peripheral blood. The source is a human donor in a cohort sampled during active COVID-19. The CDR3 region has the DNA TGTGCCAGCAGCGTAGATCCGGCTAACTATGGCTACACCTTC. Translation: CASSVDPANYGYTF.